The present entry profiles one TCR beta chain with its context. The data were obtained in a study of blood T cell repertoires in COVID-19. Across the study: Italy, Spain and the United States were the sources of the convalescent and acute COVID-19 samples. PBMCs, B-cell-depleted T cells, or T cells provided the cDNA or gDNA that made up the material.

CDR3 length: 14 residues. The germline V and J ends were trimmed by 4 bases and 3 bases, with 10 bases remaining between them. The germline V gene has CDR1 SGHRS and CDR2 YFSETQ. Per the original data handling: Reference gene primers were amplified, and this amplification served to estimate nucleated cell counts. Repertoires were generated with immunoSEQ multiplex PCR, while TCRdb's copy carries only in-frame clones and drops some. V and J calls and clone size follow that table, whereas D and trimming were derived from the DNA. This table holds about 150,000 clones, over 80% found once. The chain joins TRBV5-1 to TRBJ2-2, with D possibly TRBD1 on 6 matching bases. The TCR was taken from a woman aged 55-69 years with acute or convalescent COVID-19. Material: peripheral blood. CDR3 nucleotides: TGCGCCAGCAGCCCGGACAGTTACACCGGGGAGCTGTTTTTT. Residues: CASSPDSYTGELFF.